Shown below are 21 T cell receptor beta chains from a single sample sequenced in a study of graft-versus-host responses after intestinal transplantation. Produced via immunoSEQ multiplex PCR; TCRdb's table is partial and in-frame only. Altogether tens of thousands of clones are present, around 91% being singletons, with the ten largest covering approximately 2.7%. The sequencing here drew on PBMCs, taken roughly 120 days after intestinal transplantation. Receptor source: a human patient who received an intestinal transplant, so some T cells may come from the graft donor.

The chain uses TRBV11-2 and TRBJ2-6; D is unresolved. V gave up 5 bases and J gave up 1 base, with 12 bases separating them. The CDR3 is 16 residues long. The germline CDR1 and CDR2 sequences are SGHAT and FQNNGV. The CDR3 reads CASSPRRPSGANVLTF. The DNA of the CDR3 is TGTGCCAGCAGCCCGAGGCGCCCATCTGGGGCCAACGTCCTGACTTTC.

J is TRBJ2-7 and V is TRBV18; TRBD2 might be the D (5 bases). This CDR3 has 14 residues. CDR1 is KGHSH, CDR2 LQKENI, per germline. The V end was cut by 6 bases, the J end by 3 bases, with 15 bases between. The CDR3 DNA reads as TGTGCCAGCTCCCCTCTACCGGGGTACTACGAGCAGTACTTC. Translation: CASSPLPGYYEQYF.

V is TRBV6-5 and J is TRBJ2-7; 10 bases agree with TRBD2. The germline V gene has CDR1 MNHEY and CDR2 SVGAGI. J lost 7 bases, V lost 0 bases, and 9 bases had no gene match. The CDR3 covers 16 residues. DNA of the CDR3: TGTGCCAGCAGTTACTCGTTCGCAACTAGCGGGGATGAGCAGTACTTC. Translating gives CASSYSFATSGDEQYF.

The V call is TRBV10-2, the J call TRBJ2-7; 9 bases are a match to TRBD2. The V segment lost 3 bases and the J segment 4 bases; nucleotides outside the gene matches: 16. The CDR3 sequence is 18 residues long. CDR1 is WSHSY and CDR2 is SAAADI in the germline V gene. CDR3 nucleotide sequence: TGCGCCAGCAGTGACCCCGGGCTAGCGGGGCCGGCTGGTTACGAGCAGTACTTC. Protein sequence: CASSDPGLAGPAGYEQYF.

The chain couples TRBV5-6 to TRBJ2-7; D remains unclear. Deletions cut 1 base from V and 6 bases from J, with 17 bases between. The CDR3 is made up of 15 amino acids. The germline V gene has CDR1 SGHDT and CDR2 YYEEEE. As DNA, the CDR3 is TGTGCCAGCAGCTTGATATCCAGCGACCCGCTCGAGCAGTACTTC. Its protein product is CASSLISSDPLEQYF.

The V call is TRBV27, the J call TRBJ2-2; D might be TRBD1 (6 bases). Germline V gene sequence: CDR1 MNHEY, CDR2 SMNVEV (reference sequence). The CDR3 has 14 residues. Trimming left V 7 bases short and J 4 bases short, with 13 bases between. The CDR3 reads CASTLGAGTGELFF. The DNA of the CDR3 is TGTGCCAGCACCCTGGGGGCAGGCACCGGGGAGCTGTTTTTT.

V is TRBV4-1 and J is TRBJ2-5; 7 bases are shared with TRBD1. In germline, CDR1 is MGHRA, CDR2 YSYEKL. Trimming cost V 0 bases and J 5 bases; bases outside gene matches: 6. The CDR3 extends over 15 amino acids. The DNA of the CDR3 is TGCGCCAGCAGCCAAGATCTCTACAGGGGCGAGACCCAGTACTTC. This gives the protein CASSQDLYRGETQYF.

The CDR3 is CASGRGWQTQYF. The CDR3 DNA sequence: TGTGCCAGCGGGAGGGGCTGGCAGACCCAGTACTTC. This chain uses TRBV6-1 with TRBJ2-5, with 7 bases lining up with TRBD2. After removal of 8 bases from V and 6 bases from J, the junction contained 6 bases not matched to a gene. Germline assignment: CDR1 MNHNS and CDR2 SASEGT. The CDR3 length is 12 residues.

The rearrangement joins TRBV25-1 to TRBJ2-7, with 10 bases fitting TRBD1. The length of the CDR3 is 13 residues. Germline CDR1 MGHDK, CDR2 SYGVNS. With 5 bases clipped from V and 12 bases from J, the junction kept 10 bases outside the gene matches. The chain's CDR3 is CASSPAGTGEAYF. The CDR3 DNA sequence: TGTGCCAGCAGTCCCGCGGGGACAGGGGAGGCGTACTTC.

V usage is TRBV5-1 and J usage is TRBJ2-1; 13 nucleotides agree with TRBD2. The V segment lost 2 bases and the J segment 4 bases; nucleotides outside the gene matches: 3. Germline loops: CDR1 SGHRS, CDR2 YFSETQ. The CDR3 is 16 amino acids. CDR3 in amino acids: CASSLTSGRGYNEQFF. The CDR3 nucleotides read TGCGCCAGCAGCTTAACTAGCGGGAGGGGTTACAATGAGCAGTTCTTC. Using reference TRBV5-1 and TRBJ2-1 for the parts outside the CDR3, the full variable domain is KAGVTQTPRYLIKTRGQQVTLSCSPISGHRSVSWYQQTPGQGLQFLFEYFSETQRNKGNFPGRFSGRQFSNSRSEMNVSTLELGDSALYLCASSLTSGRGYNEQFFGPGTRLTVL.

The chain links TRBV5-6 to TRBJ2-5; 7 bases align to TRBD1. V lost 4 bases to trimming and J lost 1 base; unmatched junction nucleotides: 4. CDR1 and CDR2 (germline): SGHDT, YYEEEE. The CDR3 is made up of 14 amino acids. CDR3 coding DNA: TGTGCCAGCAGCGAGACAGGGTCCCAAGAGACCCAGTACTTC. Translating it yields CASSETGSQETQYF.

This chain connects TRBV5-4 to TRBJ1-3; TRBD1 matches 8 bases. The CDR3 is made up of 14 amino acids. From germline, CDR1 is SGHNT and CDR2 YYREEE (reference sequence). Trimming at V came to 4 bases and at J to 4 bases, leaving 4 bases not matched to a gene. The CDR3 DNA reads as TGTGCCAGCAGCGCCGGGACAGGAGGAAACACCATATATTTT. Encoded protein: CASSAGTGGNTIYF.

CDR3 sequence (DNA): TGTGCCCCGATTAGGTCCAGCGGGGGGCAAAGGGAGCAGTACTTC. Protein sequence: CAPIRSSGGQREQYF. V and J are TRBV30 and TRBJ2-5, with 9 bases lining up with TRBD2. The CDR3 runs to 15 residues. J lost 11 bases, V lost 8 bases, and 21 bases had no gene match. CDR1 is GTSNPN and CDR2 is SVGIG in the germline V gene (reference sequence). The variable domain in full, completed from reference TRBV30 and TRBJ2-5, reads SQTIHQWPATLVQPVGSPLSLECTVEGTSNPNLYWYRQAAGRGLQLLFYSVGIGQISSEVPQNLSASRPQDRQFILSSKKLLLSDSGFYLCAPIRSSGGQREQYFGPGTRLLVL.

This clone was seen once. This rearrangement joins TRBV30 to TRBJ2-4; D is ambiguous. Germline values: CDR1 GTSNPN, CDR2 SVGIG (reference sequence). V shed 2 bases and J shed 0 bases, with 29 bases lying between them. This CDR3 has 21 residues. The CDR3 loop reads CAWSPSQPSSVEILAKNIQYF. CDR3 bases: TGTGCCTGGAGTCCCTCTCAACCCTCTTCGGTAGAGATACTAGCCAAAAACATTCAGTACTTC.

V gene TRBV6-1 combines with J gene TRBJ2-1, with 10 bases aligning to TRBD2. The V gene's germline CDR1 is MNHNS and CDR2 SASEGT. V trimming: 5 bases; J trimming: 3 bases; junction bases outside the gene matches: 1. The CDR3 loop spans 14 amino acids. CDR3 residues: CASSRTSGYNEQFF. CDR3 nucleotide sequence: TGTGCCAGCAGTCGGACTAGCGGCTACAATGAGCAGTTCTTC.

V gene TRBV7-6 combines with J gene TRBJ1-1; tentative D call: TRBD1 (6 bases). The CDR3 has 18 residues. The germline V gene has CDR1 SGHVS and CDR2 FNYEAQ. Trimming pared 5 bases from V and 1 base from J, leaving 23 bases between. Written as DNA, the CDR3 is TGTGCCAGCAGCCCGACCCTGGGGGCCCCGTGGTCGAACACTGAAGCTTTCTTT. Amino acids: CASSPTLGAPWSNTEAFF.

The gene calls are TRBV7-2 and TRBJ2-1; 16 bases map to TRBD2. CDR3 length equals 19 residues. The germline gives CDR1 SGHTA, CDR2 FQGNSA. V was clipped by 5 bases and J by 3 bases; unmatched bases: 10. The CDR3 coding sequence is TGTGCCAGCAGCACCCCCGGGACTAGCGGGAGGGGTGGCTACAATGAGCAGTTCTTC. This sequence encodes CASSTPGTSGRGGYNEQFF.

J is TRBJ2-3 and V is TRBV5-4, with D unclear. Germline V gene lookup returns CDR1 SGHNT and CDR2 YYREEE (reference sequence). Trimming took 4 bases from V and 0 from J, leaving 12 bases between them. This CDR3 is 15 amino acids long. CDR3 sequence (DNA): TGTGCCAGCAGCCCGACCCAAGGGAGCACAGATACGCAGTATTTT. It yields the protein CASSPTQGSTDTQYF.

The chain has TRBV4-1 and TRBJ1-3; D is perhaps TRBD1 (6 bases). Trimming removed 3 bases at V and 0 bases at J, with 9 bases between. This CDR3 comprises 15 residues. CDR1 is MGHRA and CDR2 is YSYEKL in the germline V gene. In DNA, the CDR3 is TGCGCCAGCAGCCAGGAAGGGGGCTCTGGAAACACCATATATTTT. It translates to CASSQEGGSGNTIYF.

This chain links TRBV7-2 with TRBJ2-5; no clear D. Germline V gene sequence: CDR1 SGHTA, CDR2 FQGNSA. Deletions cut 1 base from V and 2 bases from J, with 20 bases between. This CDR3 region has 18 residues. This CDR3 is CASSLEGPPSVGQETQYF. Written as DNA, the CDR3 is TGTGCCAGCAGCTTAGAAGGCCCCCCCAGCGTCGGGCAAGAGACCCAGTACTTC.

The chain joins TRBV28 to TRBJ2-7; 7 nucleotides align to TRBD1. V shed 0 bases, J shed 6 bases, and the junction held 8 bases outside the gene matches. Looked up from germline, CDR1 is MDHEN and CDR2 is SYDVKM. This CDR3 contains 15 residues. The CDR3 sequence is CASSLWGQGVSEQYF. Written as DNA, the CDR3 is TGTGCCAGCAGTTTATGGGGGCAGGGGGTAAGCGAGCAGTACTTC.